This TCR beta chain was recorded in a study of OX40 agonist ivuxolimab in advanced cancers. Study information: A male proportion of over 70% was recorded, with mean age roughly 60 years and range about 23 to 90. Partial response was recorded in three patients: one hepatocellular carcinoma and two cutaneous melanoma cases. Study-level points and caveats: The specificity for antigen of the expanded peripheral T cells was not determined.

Blood draws occurred at baseline, cycle 4 day 1, and cycle 7 day 1. The CDR3 contains 17 residues. V shed 5 bases and J 4 bases; nucleotides not matched to a gene: 12. CDR1 SGHVS and CDR2 FQNEAQ come from the germline V gene. Sequencing used immunoSEQ multiplex PCR; TCRdb keeps in-frame clones, though not all of them. The sample holds roughly 90,000 clones; roughly 94% are singletons and the top ten take over 2.5%. Notes on this clone: Antigen specificity is unknown.

The V call is TRBV7-8, the J call TRBJ2-1; 9 bases align to TRBD2. The sequence derives from an adult with an advanced solid tumor such as melanoma, head and neck, liver or kidney cancer. The sequencing here drew on CD4+ or CD8+ T cells sorted from blood, taken in a trial of the OX40 agonist ivuxolimab. CDR3 nucleotide sequence: TGTGCCAGCAGCGACAGCGGGGGCGGGAGGGGGTACAATGAGCAGTTCTTC. Translating it yields CASSDSGGGRGYNEQFF.